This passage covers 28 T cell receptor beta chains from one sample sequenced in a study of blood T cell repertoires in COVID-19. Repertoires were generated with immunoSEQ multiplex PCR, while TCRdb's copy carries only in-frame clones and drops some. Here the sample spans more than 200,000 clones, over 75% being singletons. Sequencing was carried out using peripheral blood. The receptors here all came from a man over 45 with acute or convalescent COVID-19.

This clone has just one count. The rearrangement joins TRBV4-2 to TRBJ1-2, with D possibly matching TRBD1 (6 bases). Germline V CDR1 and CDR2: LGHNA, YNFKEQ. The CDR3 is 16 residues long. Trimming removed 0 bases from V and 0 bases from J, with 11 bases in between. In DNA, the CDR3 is TGTGCCAGCAGCCAAGATAGGACAGCTACTAACTATGGCTACACCTTC. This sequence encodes CASSQDRTATNYGYTF.

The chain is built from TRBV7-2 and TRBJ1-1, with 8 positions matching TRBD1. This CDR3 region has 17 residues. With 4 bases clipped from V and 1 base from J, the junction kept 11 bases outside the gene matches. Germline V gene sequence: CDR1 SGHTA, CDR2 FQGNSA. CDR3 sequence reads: CASSSPDRDLWNTEAFF. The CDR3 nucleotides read TGTGCCAGCAGCTCCCCGGACAGGGATTTATGGAACACTGAAGCTTTCTTT.

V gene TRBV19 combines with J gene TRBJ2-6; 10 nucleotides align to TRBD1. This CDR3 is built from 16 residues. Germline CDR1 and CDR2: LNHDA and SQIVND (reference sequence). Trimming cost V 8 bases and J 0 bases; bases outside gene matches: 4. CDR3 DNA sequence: TGTGCCAGTCGGGACAGGGGAGACTCTGGGGCCAACGTCCTGACTTTC. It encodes CASRDRGDSGANVLTF.

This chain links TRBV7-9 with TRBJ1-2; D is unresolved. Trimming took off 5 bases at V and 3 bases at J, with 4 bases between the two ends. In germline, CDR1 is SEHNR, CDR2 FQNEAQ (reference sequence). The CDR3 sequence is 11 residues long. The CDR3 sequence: CASSRDYGYTF. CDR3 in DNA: TGTGCCAGCAGCAGAGACTATGGCTACACCTTC.

In DNA, the CDR3 is TGTGCCAGCAGCCCACAGCAGGGAAAGCTGTTTTTT. This translates into CASSPQQGKLFF. The chain joins TRBV11-2 to TRBJ1-4, with D perhaps matching TRBD1 (5 bases). The germline V gene has CDR1 SGHAT and CDR2 FQNNGV. V dropped 5 bases and J dropped 14 bases, with 15 bases sitting between them. This CDR3 comprises 12 residues.

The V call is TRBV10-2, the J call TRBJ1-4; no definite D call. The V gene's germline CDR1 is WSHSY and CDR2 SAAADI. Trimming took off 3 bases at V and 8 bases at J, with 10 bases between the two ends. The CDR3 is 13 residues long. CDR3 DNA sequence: TGCGCCAGCAGTGAAATAGGGAGGGAAAAACTGTTTTTT. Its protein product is CASSEIGREKLFF.

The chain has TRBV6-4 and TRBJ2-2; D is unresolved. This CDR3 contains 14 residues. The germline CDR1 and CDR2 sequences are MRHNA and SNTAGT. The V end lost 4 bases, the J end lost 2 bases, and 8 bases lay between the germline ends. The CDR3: CASSVEENTGELFF. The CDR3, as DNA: TGTGCCAGCAGTGTAGAGGAAAACACCGGGGAGCTGTTTTTT.

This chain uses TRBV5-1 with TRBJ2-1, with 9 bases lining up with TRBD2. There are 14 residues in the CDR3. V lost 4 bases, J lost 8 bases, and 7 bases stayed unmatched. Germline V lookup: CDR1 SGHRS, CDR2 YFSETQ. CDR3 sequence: CASSQTSGAYEQFF. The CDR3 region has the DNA TGCGCCAGCAGCCAGACTAGCGGCGCCTATGAGCAGTTCTTC. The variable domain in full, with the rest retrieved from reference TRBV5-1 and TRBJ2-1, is KAGVTQTPRYLIKTRGQQVTLSCSPISGHRSVSWYQQTPGQGLQFLFEYFSETQRNKGNFPGRFSGRQFSNSRSEMNVSTLELGDSALYLCASSQTSGAYEQFFGPGTRLTVL.

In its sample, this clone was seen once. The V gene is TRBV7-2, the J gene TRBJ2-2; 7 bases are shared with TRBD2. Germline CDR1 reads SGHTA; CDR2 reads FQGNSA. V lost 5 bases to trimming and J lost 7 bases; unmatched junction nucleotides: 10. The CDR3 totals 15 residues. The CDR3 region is CASSQPAGVGGELFF. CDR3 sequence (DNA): TGTGCCAGCAGCCAGCCCGCGGGGGTGGGCGGGGAGCTGTTTTTT. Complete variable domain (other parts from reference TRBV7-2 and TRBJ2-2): GAGVSQSPSNKVTEKGKDVELRCDPISGHTALYWYRQSLGQGLEFLIYFQGNSAPDKSGLPSDRFSAERTGGSVSTLTIQRTQQEDSAVYLCASSQPAGVGGELFFGEGSRLTVL.

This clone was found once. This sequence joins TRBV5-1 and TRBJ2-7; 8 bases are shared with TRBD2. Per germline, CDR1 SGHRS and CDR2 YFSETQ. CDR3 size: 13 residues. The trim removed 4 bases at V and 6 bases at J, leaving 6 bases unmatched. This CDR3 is CASSRRGVSEQYF. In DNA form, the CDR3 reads TGCGCCAGCAGCAGGCGGGGGGTCAGCGAGCAGTACTTC.

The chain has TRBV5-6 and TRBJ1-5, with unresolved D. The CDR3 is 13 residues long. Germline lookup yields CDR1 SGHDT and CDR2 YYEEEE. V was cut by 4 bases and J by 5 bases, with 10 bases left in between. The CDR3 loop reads CASSPSPHQPQHF. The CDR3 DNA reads TGTGCCAGCAGCCCTTCTCCCCATCAGCCCCAGCATTTT. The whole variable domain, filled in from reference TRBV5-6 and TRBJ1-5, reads DAGVTQSPTHLIKTRGQQVTLRCSPKSGHDTVSWYQQALGQGPQFIFQYYEEEERQRGNFPDRFSGHQFPNYSSELNVNALLLGDSALYLCASSPSPHQPQHFGDGTRLSIL.

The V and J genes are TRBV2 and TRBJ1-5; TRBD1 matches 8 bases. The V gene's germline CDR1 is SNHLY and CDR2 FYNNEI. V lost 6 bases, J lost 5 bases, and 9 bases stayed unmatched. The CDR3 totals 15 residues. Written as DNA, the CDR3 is TGTGCCAGCAGGGGAGAGACAGGGGTATATCAGCCCCAGCATTTT. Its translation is CASRGETGVYQPQHF.

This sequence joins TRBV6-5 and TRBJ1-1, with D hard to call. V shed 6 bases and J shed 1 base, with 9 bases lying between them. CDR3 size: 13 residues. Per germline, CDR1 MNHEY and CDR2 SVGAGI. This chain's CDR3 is CASSTRQNTEAFF. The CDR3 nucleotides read TGTGCCAGCAGCACTCGACAGAACACTGAAGCTTTCTTT.

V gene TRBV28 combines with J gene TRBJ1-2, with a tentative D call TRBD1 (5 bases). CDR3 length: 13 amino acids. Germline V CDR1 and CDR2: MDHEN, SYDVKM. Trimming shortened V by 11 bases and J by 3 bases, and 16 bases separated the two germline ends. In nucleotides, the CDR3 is TGTGCCGGAGGCCGGGGGGGGGACTATGGCTACACCTTC. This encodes CAGGRGGDYGYTF.

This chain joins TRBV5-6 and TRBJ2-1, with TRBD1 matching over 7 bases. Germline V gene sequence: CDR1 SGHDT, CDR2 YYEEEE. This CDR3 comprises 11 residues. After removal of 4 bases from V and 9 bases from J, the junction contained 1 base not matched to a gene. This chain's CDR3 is CASSRQGEQFF. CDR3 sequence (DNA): TGTGCCAGCAGCCGACAGGGTGAGCAGTTCTTC.

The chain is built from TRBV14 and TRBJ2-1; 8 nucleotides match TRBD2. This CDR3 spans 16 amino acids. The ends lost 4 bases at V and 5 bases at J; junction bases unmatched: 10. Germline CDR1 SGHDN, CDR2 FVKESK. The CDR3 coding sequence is TGTGCCAGCAGCCCCGCGGCCACTAGCGGCAACAATGAGCAGTTCTTC. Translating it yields CASSPAATSGNNEQFF.

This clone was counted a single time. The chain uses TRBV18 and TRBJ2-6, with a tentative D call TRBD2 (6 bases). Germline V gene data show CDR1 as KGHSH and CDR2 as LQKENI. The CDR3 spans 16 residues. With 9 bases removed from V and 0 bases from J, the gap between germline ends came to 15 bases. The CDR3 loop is CASARPGVSGANVLTF. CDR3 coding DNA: TGTGCCAGTGCCAGACCGGGGGTCTCTGGGGCCAACGTCCTGACTTTC.

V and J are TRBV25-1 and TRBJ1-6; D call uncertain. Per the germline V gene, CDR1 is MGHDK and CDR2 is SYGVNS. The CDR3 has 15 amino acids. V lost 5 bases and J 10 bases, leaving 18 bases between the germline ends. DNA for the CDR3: TGTGCCAGCAGTACGCCGGAATACGGGAAATCACCCCTCCACTTT. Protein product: CASSTPEYGKSPLHF.

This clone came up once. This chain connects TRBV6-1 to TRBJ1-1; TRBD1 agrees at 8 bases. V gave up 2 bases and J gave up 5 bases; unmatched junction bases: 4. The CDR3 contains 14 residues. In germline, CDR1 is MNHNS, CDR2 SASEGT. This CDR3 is CASSESGGATEAFF. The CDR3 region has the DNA TGTGCCAGCAGTGAATCAGGGGGCGCGACTGAAGCTTTCTTT.

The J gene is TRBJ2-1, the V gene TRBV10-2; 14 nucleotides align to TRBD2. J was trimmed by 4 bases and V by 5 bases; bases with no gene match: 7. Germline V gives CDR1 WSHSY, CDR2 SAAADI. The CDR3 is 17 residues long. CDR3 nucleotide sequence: TGCGCCAGCAGTACTTTGGGACTAGCGGGGGAATACAATGAGCAGTTCTTC. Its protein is CASSTLGLAGEYNEQFF.

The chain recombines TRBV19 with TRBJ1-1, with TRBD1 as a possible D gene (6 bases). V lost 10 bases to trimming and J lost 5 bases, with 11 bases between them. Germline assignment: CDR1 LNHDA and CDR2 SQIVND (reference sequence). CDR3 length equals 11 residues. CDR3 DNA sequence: TGTGCCACCAGGGGATGGACTGAAGCTTTCTTT. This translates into CATRGWTEAFF.

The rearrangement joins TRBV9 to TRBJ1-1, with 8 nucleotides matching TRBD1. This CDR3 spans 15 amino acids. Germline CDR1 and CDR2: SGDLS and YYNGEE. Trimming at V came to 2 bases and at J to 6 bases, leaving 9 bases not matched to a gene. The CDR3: CASSVAGGAIAEAFF. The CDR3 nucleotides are TGTGCCAGCAGCGTGGCAGGGGGCGCGATCGCTGAAGCTTTCTTT.

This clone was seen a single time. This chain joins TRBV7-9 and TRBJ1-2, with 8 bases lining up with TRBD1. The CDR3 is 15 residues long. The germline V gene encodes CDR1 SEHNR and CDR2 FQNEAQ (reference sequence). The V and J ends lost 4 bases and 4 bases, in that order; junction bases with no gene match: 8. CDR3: CASSSFGQGTYGYTF. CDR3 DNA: TGTGCCAGCAGCTCCTTCGGACAGGGAACCTATGGCTACACCTTC.

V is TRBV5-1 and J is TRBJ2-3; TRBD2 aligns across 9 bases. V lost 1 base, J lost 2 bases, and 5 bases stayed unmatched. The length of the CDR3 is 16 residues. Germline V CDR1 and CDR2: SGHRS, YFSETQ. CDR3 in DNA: TGCGCCAGCAGCTTGTCAGCGGGGGGTCTCACAGATACGCAGTATTTT. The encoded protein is CASSLSAGGLTDTQYF.

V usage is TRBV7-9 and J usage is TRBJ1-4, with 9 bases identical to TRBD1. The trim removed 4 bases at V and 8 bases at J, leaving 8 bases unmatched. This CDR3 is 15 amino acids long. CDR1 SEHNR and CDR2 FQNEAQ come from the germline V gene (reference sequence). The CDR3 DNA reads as TGTGCCAGCAGCTCGCCGGGACAGGGACAGGAAAAACTGTTTTTT. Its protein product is CASSSPGQGQEKLFF.

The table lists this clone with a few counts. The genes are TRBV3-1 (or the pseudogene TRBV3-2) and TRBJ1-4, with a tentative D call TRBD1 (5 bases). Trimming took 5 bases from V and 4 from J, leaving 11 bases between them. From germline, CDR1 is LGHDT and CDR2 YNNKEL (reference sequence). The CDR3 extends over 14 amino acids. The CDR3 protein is CASSVRQINEKLFF. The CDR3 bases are TGTGCCAGCAGCGTTCGACAGATTAATGAAAAACTGTTTTTT.

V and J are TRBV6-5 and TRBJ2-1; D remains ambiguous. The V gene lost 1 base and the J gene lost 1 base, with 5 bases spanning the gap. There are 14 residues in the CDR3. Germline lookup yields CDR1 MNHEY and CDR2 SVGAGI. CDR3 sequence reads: CASSYYYSYNEQFF. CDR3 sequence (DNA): TGTGCCAGCAGTTACTACTATTCCTACAATGAGCAGTTCTTC.

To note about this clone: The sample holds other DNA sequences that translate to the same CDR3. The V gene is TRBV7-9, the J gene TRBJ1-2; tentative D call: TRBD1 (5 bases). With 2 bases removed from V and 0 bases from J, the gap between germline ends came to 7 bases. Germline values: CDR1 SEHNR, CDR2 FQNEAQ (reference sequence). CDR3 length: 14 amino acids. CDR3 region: CASSLTGANYGYTF. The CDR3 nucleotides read TGTGCCAGCAGCTTAACGGGGGCTAACTATGGCTACACCTTC. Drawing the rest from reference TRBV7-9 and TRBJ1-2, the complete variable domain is DTGVSQNPRHKITKRGQNVTFRCDPISEHNRLYWYRQTLGQGPEFLTYFQNEAQLEKSRLLSDRFSAERPKGSFSTLEIQRTEQGDSAMYLCASSLTGANYGYTFGSGTRLTVV.